The 5 T cell receptor beta chains below all came from one sample that was sequenced in a study of blood T cell repertoires in COVID-19. The assay was immunoSEQ multiplex PCR, and TCRdb's table has in-frame clones only and misses some. The sample yields some 96,000 clones, approximately 86% seen once. Material: peripheral blood. The origin of the receptors is a man over 45 with acute or convalescent COVID-19.

This clone was picked up one time. The chain links TRBV5-1 to TRBJ1-5; unclear D gene. Trimming pared 6 bases from V and 6 bases from J, leaving 4 bases between. The CDR3 covers 10 residues. Germline-derived CDR1 and CDR2 are SGHRS and YFSETQ. CDR3 coding DNA: TGCGCCAGCAAGAGTCAGCCCCAGCATTTT. It specifies CASKSQPQHF.

DNA of the CDR3: TGTGCCACCAGCAGAGATGTGGGAGGCGAGCAGTTCTTC. Its protein is CATSRDVGGEQFF. The chain combines TRBV15 with TRBJ2-1; a weak D match, TRBD2 (6 bases). CDR3 size: 13 residues. Trimming left V 0 bases short and J 10 bases short, with 10 bases between. Germline-derived CDR1 and CDR2 are LNHNV and YYDKDF (reference sequence).

The chain has TRBV19 and TRBJ1-2; 7 nucleotides match TRBD1. Trimming cost V 5 bases and J 4 bases; bases outside gene matches: 7. Germline loops: CDR1 LNHDA, CDR2 SQIVND (reference sequence). CDR3 size: 14 residues. In DNA form, the CDR3 reads TGTGCCAGTAGTCGGACAGGCCAACTCTATGGCTACACCTTC. It translates to CASSRTGQLYGYTF. Drawing the rest from reference TRBV19 and TRBJ1-2, the complete variable domain is DGGITQSPKYLFRKEGQNVTLSCEQNLNHDAMYWYRQDPGQGLRLIYYSQIVNDFQKGDIAEGYSVSREKKESFPLTVTSAQKNPTAFYLCASSRTGQLYGYTFGSGTRLTVV.

The chain employs TRBV19 and TRBJ2-5; 7 bases agree with TRBD2. The junction had 7 bases not matched to a gene; V was cut back by 3 bases and J by 0 bases. Germline V gene data show CDR1 as LNHDA and CDR2 as SQIVND (reference sequence). The CDR3 consists of 16 residues. DNA for the CDR3: TGTGCCAGTAGTATGGCTAGCGGAAGGTACCAAGAGACCCAGTACTTC. It yields the protein CASSMASGRYQETQYF.

This clone was observed a handful of times. V is TRBV29-1 and J is TRBJ2-1; 13 nucleotides line up with TRBD2. Trimming took 7 bases from V and 9 from J; bases not matched to a gene: 3. Germline CDR1 is SQVTM and CDR2 is ANQGSEA. The CDR3 loop spans 12 amino acids. The CDR3 coding sequence is TGCAGCGGTGGACTAGCGGGAGCTGAGCAGTTCTTC. Translating gives CSGGLAGAEQFF.